The sequence of this TCR beta chain was determined in a study of radiotherapy plus CTLA-4 blockade in lung cancer. Study findings and constraints: Blood saw expansion of tumor-derived TCR clones after radiotherapy plus ipilimumab. According to reports, early shifts in blood T cell clones, alongside interferon-beta, forecast response most accurately.

Only in-frame clones appear in the TCRdb table, and some are missing; sequencing was by immunoSEQ multiplex PCR. The profile shows over 35,000 clones, around 77% of them singletons. This clone was detected once. The antigen is not known. CDR3 length: 18 residues. Germline V gene data show CDR1 as LGHNA and CDR2 as YSLEER. J lost 0 bases, V lost 5 bases, and 8 bases had no gene match. Alongside CTLA-4 blockade with ipilimumab, patients with chemo-refractory metastatic non-small-cell lung cancer received focal radiation. This sample comprised peripheral blood, obtained from a patient treated with radiotherapy plus ipilimumab. The sequence came from a human donor with non-small cell lung cancer whose response to radiotherapy plus ipilimumab could not be evaluated. The rearrangement joins TRBV4-3 to TRBJ1-6, with 9 positions matching TRBD1. DNA of the CDR3: TGCGCCAGCAGCATCGGGACAGGGATACTCTCCTATAATTCACCCCTCCACTTT. Translated, it gives CASSIGTGILSYNSPLHF.